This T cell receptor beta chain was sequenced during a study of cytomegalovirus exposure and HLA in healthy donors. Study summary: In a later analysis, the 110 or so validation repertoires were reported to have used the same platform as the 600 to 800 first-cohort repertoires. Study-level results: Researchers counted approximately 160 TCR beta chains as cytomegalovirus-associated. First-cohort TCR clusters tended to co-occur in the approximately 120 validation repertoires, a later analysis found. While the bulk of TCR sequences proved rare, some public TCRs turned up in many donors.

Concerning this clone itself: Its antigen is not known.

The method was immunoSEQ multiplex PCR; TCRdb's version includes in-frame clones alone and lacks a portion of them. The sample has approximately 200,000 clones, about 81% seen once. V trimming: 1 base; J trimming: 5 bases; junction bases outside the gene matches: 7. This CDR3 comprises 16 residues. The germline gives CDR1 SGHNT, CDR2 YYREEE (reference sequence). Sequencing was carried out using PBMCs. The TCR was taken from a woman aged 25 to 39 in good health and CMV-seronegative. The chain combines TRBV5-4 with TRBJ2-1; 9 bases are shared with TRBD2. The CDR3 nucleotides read TGTGCCAGCAGCTTGTCTAGCGGGAATCTCGACAATGAGCAGTTCTTC. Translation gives CASSLSSGNLDNEQFF.